Presented here are 27 T cell receptor beta chains from one specimen sequenced in a study of blood T cell repertoires in COVID-19. Method: immunoSEQ multiplex PCR; TCRdb's copy keeps in-frame clones and lacks some. The repertoire consists of roughly 400,000 clones, with around 90% occurring once and the leading ten covering 0.6% to 0.7%. Sequencing input: PBMCs or T cells enriched from blood (not recorded which). These receptors were obtained from a man younger than 30 who had recovered from COVID-19.

V and J are TRBV9 and TRBJ2-1; 8 bases align to TRBD2. J gave up 0 bases and V 4 bases, and 9 bases lay outside the gene matches. The germline V gene encodes CDR1 SGDLS and CDR2 YYNGEE. This CDR3 is built from 17 residues. CDR3 in amino acids: CASSPGGGRSSYNEQFF. The CDR3 region has the DNA TGTGCCAGCAGCCCCGGGGGGGGCAGAAGCTCCTACAATGAGCAGTTCTTC.

This clone was recorded a few times. This chain connects TRBV29-1 to TRBJ2-1; TRBD2 aligns across 8 bases. The length of the CDR3 is 15 residues. Germline V lookup: CDR1 SQVTM, CDR2 ANQGSEA. Losses at the gene ends were 0 bases for V and 10 bases for J; bases not matched to a gene: 11. The CDR3 is CSVEDRGSGSMEQFF. The CDR3 DNA reads as TGCAGCGTTGAAGATCGGGGAAGCGGGAGCATGGAGCAGTTCTTC.

The genes are TRBV21-1 and TRBJ1-5. TRBV21-1 is shown as a pseudogene. The CDR3 is 21 amino acids. This CDR3 is CASSTRRFRGEVNYSNQPQHF. The CDR3 region has the DNA TGTGCCAGCAGCACTCGACGCTTCCGGGGAGAAGTTAATTATAGCAATCAGCCCCAGCATTTT.

V usage is TRBV10-1 and J usage is TRBJ2-7, with 8 bases matching TRBD2. Germline assignment: CDR1 WNHNN and CDR2 SYGVQD (reference sequence). The V and J ends lost 2 bases and 9 bases, in that order; junction bases with no gene match: 6. This CDR3 spans 13 amino acids. In nucleotides, the CDR3 is TGCGCCAGCAGTGAGGGAGCGGGAGAAGTGCAGTACTTC. It specifies CASSEGAGEVQYF.

This clone was picked up one time. The V and J genes are TRBV24-1 and TRBJ1-4; D gene uncertain. In germline, CDR1 is KGHDR, CDR2 SFDVKD. V dropped 4 bases and J dropped 7 bases, with 15 bases sitting between them. This CDR3 is built from 15 residues. The CDR3 coding sequence is TGTGCCACCAGTGAATTGGACGCGGGTCGTGAAAAACTGTTTTTT. It encodes CATSELDAGREKLFF.

CDR3 sequence: CASGPKGANTGELFF. CDR3 in DNA: TGTGCTAGTGGTCCGAAAGGGGCGAACACCGGGGAGCTGTTTTTT. The rearrangement uses TRBV12-5 and TRBJ2-2, with D perhaps TRBD1 (5 bases). The CDR3 contains 15 residues. Germline-derived CDR1 and CDR2 are LGHNT and FRNRAP. V was pared by 5 bases and J by 0 bases, with 10 bases between.

The V and J genes are TRBV2 and TRBJ2-7; TRBD2 agrees at 10 bases. V shed 9 bases, J shed 2 bases, and the junction held 10 bases outside the gene matches. Germline V CDR1 and CDR2: SNHLY, FYNNEI. This CDR3 spans 15 amino acids. The CDR3 region has the DNA TGTGCCAGAGGGACTAGCGAGGCCGCCACCTACGAGCAGTACTTC. This encodes CARGTSEAATYEQYF. The full variable domain, its missing parts supplied by reference TRBV2 and TRBJ2-7, is EPEVTQTPSHQVTQMGQEVILRCVPISNHLYFYWYRQILGQKVEFLVSFYNNEISEKSEIFDDQFSVERPDGSNFTLKIRSTKLEDSAMYFCARGTSEAATYEQYFGPGTRLTVT.

This clone was counted between two and nine times. The chain carries TRBV27 and TRBJ1-3, with unresolved D. Germline V gives CDR1 MNHEY, CDR2 SMNVEV (reference sequence). The ends were cut back, 6 bases at V and 0 bases at J, with 15 bases in the middle. CDR3 length: 16 residues. The CDR3 loop reads CASRPGGLSSGNTIYF. Written as DNA, the CDR3 is TGTGCCAGCAGACCAGGAGGGTTAAGCTCTGGAAACACCATATATTTT.

The V gene is TRBV11-3, the J gene TRBJ2-2, with 7 bases matching TRBD1. J lost 2 bases, V lost 5 bases, and 5 bases had no gene match. This CDR3 is built from 15 residues. Germline lookup yields CDR1 SGHNT and CDR2 YENEEA. This chain's CDR3 is CASSPGQLNTGELFF. DNA for the CDR3: TGTGCCAGCAGCCCGGGACAGCTAAACACCGGGGAGCTGTTTTTT.

This chain connects TRBV5-6 to TRBJ1-1, with 9 bases matching TRBD1. Germline lookup yields CDR1 SGHDT and CDR2 YYEEEE. CDR3 size: 14 residues. The V segment lost 4 bases and the J segment 8 bases; nucleotides outside the gene matches: 9. CDR3 sequence reads: CASSTGQGIVEAFF. The CDR3 nucleotides read TGTGCCAGCAGCACGGGACAGGGCATAGTAGAAGCTTTCTTT.

This clone showed up just a few times. The V call is TRBV5-6, the J call TRBJ1-6, with TRBD1 matching 8 bases. This CDR3 is 11 amino acids long. Trimming at V came to 3 bases and at J to 16 bases, leaving 3 bases not matched to a gene. Looked up from germline, CDR1 is SGHDT and CDR2 is YYEEEE. The CDR3 loop is CASSSGTGLHF. The CDR3, as DNA: TGTGCCAGCAGCTCAGGGACAGGACTCCACTTT.

V gene TRBV27 combines with J gene TRBJ1-6, with D possibly matching TRBD1 (5 bases). Between the trimmed V and J ends, which lost 4 bases and 7 bases, there was a span of 14 bases. The CDR3 covers 15 residues. The germline CDR1 and CDR2 sequences are MNHEY and SMNVEV (reference sequence). CDR3 sequence reads: CASSSSTGGNSPLHF. The CDR3, as DNA: TGTGCCAGCAGTTCCTCGACGGGGGGAAATTCACCCCTCCACTTT.

As concerns this clone: The same CDR3 is also encoded by other DNA sequences in this sample. This chain connects TRBV9 to TRBJ2-1; 10 positions match TRBD2. The CDR3 is made up of 16 amino acids. V was pared by 4 bases and J by 3 bases, with 7 bases of the junction left unmatched. Germline V CDR1 and CDR2: SGDLS, YYNGEE. The DNA for the CDR3 is TGTGCCAGCAGCCCTACCTGGACTAGCGGCTACAATGAGCAGTTCTTC. Encoded protein: CASSPTWTSGYNEQFF.

The chain employs TRBV27 and TRBJ2-1; 7 bases map to TRBD2. V shed 5 bases, J shed 0 bases, and the junction held 4 bases outside the gene matches. This CDR3 is 15 amino acids long. Germline values: CDR1 MNHEY, CDR2 SMNVEV (reference sequence). The CDR3 loop is CASSASGISYNEQFF. The CDR3 DNA follows: TGTGCCAGCAGTGCCAGCGGGATCTCCTACAATGAGCAGTTCTTC.

The chain combines TRBV5-4 with TRBJ1-1; possibly TRBD1 for D (5 bases). Germline-derived CDR1 and CDR2 are SGHNT and YYREEE (reference sequence). This CDR3 has 15 amino acids. With 0 bases removed from V and 3 bases from J, the gap between germline ends came to 12 bases. CDR3 sequence reads: CASSLELLGDTEAFF. In DNA, the CDR3 is TGTGCCAGCAGCTTGGAGCTTTTAGGGGACACTGAAGCTTTCTTT. The full variable domain, completed using reference TRBV5-4 and TRBJ1-1, is ETGVTQSPTHLIKTRGQQVTLRCSSQSGHNTVSWYQQALGQGPQFIFQYYREEENGRGNFPPRFSGLQFPNYSSELNVNALELDDSALYLCASSLELLGDTEAFFGQGTRLTVV.

CDR3: CASSLVGETYNEQFF. The CDR3 nucleotides read TGCGCCAGCAGCTTGGTCGGGGAAACCTACAATGAGCAGTTCTTC. This chain uses TRBV5-1 with TRBJ2-1, with D possibly matching TRBD2 (5 bases). CDR3 size: 15 residues. Per germline, CDR1 SGHRS and CDR2 YFSETQ. Trimming shortened V by 0 bases and J by 2 bases, and 9 bases separated the two germline ends. The full variable domain, completed using reference TRBV5-1 and TRBJ2-1, is KAGVTQTPRYLIKTRGQQVTLSCSPISGHRSVSWYQQTPGQGLQFLFEYFSETQRNKGNFPGRFSGRQFSNSRSEMNVSTLELGDSALYLCASSLVGETYNEQFFGPGTRLTVL.

The chain combines TRBV3-1 (or the pseudogene TRBV3-2) with TRBJ1-3; tentatively, D is TRBD1 (5 bases). Trimming took off 1 base at V and 4 bases at J, with 14 bases between the two ends. Per the germline V gene, CDR1 is LGHDT and CDR2 is YNNKEL (reference sequence). The CDR3 is 16 residues long. As DNA, the CDR3 is TGTGCCAGCAGCCAAGCCATCAGGGTCGGGGGAAACACCATATATTTT. Translated, it gives CASSQAIRVGGNTIYF.

The chain has TRBV6-2 or TRBV6-3 and TRBJ1-2; D is uncertain. Trimming cost V 4 bases and J 8 bases, with 23 bases left between them. Germline assignment: CDR1 MNHEY and CDR2 SVGEGT. The CDR3 spans 16 residues. The chain's CDR3 is CASSSDTKGPNGGYTF. The DNA for the CDR3 is TGTGCCAGCAGTTCCGACACGAAAGGTCCGAATGGGGGCTACACCTTC.

The chain employs TRBV19 and TRBJ2-7; 7 bases are a match to TRBD1. The CDR3 is 15 amino acids. The J segment lost 0 bases and the V segment lost 3 bases, leaving 5 bases of the junction unmatched. CDR1 and CDR2 from the germline V gene are LNHDA and SQIVND (reference sequence). For the CDR3, the DNA is TGTGCCAGTAGTATGGGACAGTGGAGCTCCTACGAGCAGTACTTC. As protein: CASSMGQWSSYEQYF. The full variable domain, its missing parts supplied by reference TRBV19 and TRBJ2-7, is DGGITQSPKYLFRKEGQNVTLSCEQNLNHDAMYWYRQDPGQGLRLIYYSQIVNDFQKGDIAEGYSVSREKKESFPLTVTSAQKNPTAFYLCASSMGQWSSYEQYFGPGTRLTVT.

The chain is built from TRBV12-3 or TRBV12-4 and TRBJ1-1; D gene unclear. Trimming left V 8 bases short and J 0 bases short, with 7 bases between. CDR3 length: 12 residues. CDR3 amino acids: CASSRMNTEAFF. Here the CDR3 DNA reads TGTGCCAGCTCCAGAATGAACACTGAAGCTTTCTTT.

V usage is TRBV7-7 and J usage is TRBJ2-1; D uncertain. CDR1 and CDR2 from the germline V gene are SSHAT and FNYEAQ (reference sequence). V shed 2 bases and J shed 1 base, with 9 bases lying between them. CDR3 length: 15 residues. The CDR3: CASSLTAESYNEQFF. The CDR3 nucleotides read TGTGCCAGCAGCTTAACGGCGGAGTCCTACAATGAGCAGTTCTTC.

The J gene is TRBJ1-6, the V gene TRBV30; D is perhaps TRBD1 (6 bases). The CDR3 totals 15 residues. Trimming removed 4 bases from V and 0 bases from J, with 10 bases in between. Germline V gives CDR1 GTSNPN, CDR2 SVGIG (reference sequence). The CDR3 sequence is CAWTLGGSYNSPLHF. Here the CDR3 DNA reads TGTGCCTGGACGTTAGGGGGCTCCTATAATTCACCCCTCCACTTT.

The genes are TRBV3-1 (or the pseudogene TRBV3-2) and TRBJ2-3, with D possibly TRBD1 on 7 matching bases. The germline V gene has CDR1 LGHDT and CDR2 YNNKEL (reference sequence). Trimming pared 1 base from V and 2 bases from J, leaving 19 bases between. The CDR3 loop spans 18 amino acids. The CDR3 protein is CASSQGPRGVKATDTQYF. The CDR3 coding sequence is TGTGCCAGCAGCCAAGGTCCCAGGGGGGTAAAAGCCACAGATACGCAGTATTTT.

The CDR3 sequence is CASSFQGLNTEAFF. CDR3 nucleotides: TGTGCCAGCAGCTTCCAGGGATTGAACACTGAAGCTTTCTTT. V gene TRBV7-2 combines with J gene TRBJ1-1; D is possibly TRBD1 (5 bases). The CDR3 is 14 residues long. Germline-derived CDR1 and CDR2 are SGHTA and FQGNSA. Trimming left V 3 bases short and J 0 bases short, with 8 bases between.

The chain combines TRBV11-3 with TRBJ1-4; 8 bases are shared with TRBD1. This CDR3 has 15 residues. Per germline, CDR1 SGHNT and CDR2 YENEEA. The trim removed 5 bases at V and 8 bases at J, leaving 10 bases unmatched. CDR3 DNA sequence: TGTGCCAGCAGCCCCGGACAGGGAGTAAGGGAAAAACTGTTTTTT. It encodes CASSPGQGVREKLFF.

The chain recombines TRBV10-3 with TRBJ1-2; D gene ambiguous. CDR3 length: 14 residues. The V gene lost 3 bases and the J gene lost 3 bases, with 11 bases spanning the gap. Germline CDR1 is ENHRY and CDR2 is SYGVKD. This CDR3 is CAISDIREDYGYTF. Here the CDR3 DNA reads TGTGCCATCAGTGATATCCGGGAGGACTATGGCTACACCTTC.

This chain connects TRBV5-1 to TRBJ2-5; no firm D call. CDR3 size: 11 residues. The germline V and J ends were trimmed by 0 bases and 5 bases, with 2 bases remaining between them. Germline V gene sequence: CDR1 SGHRS, CDR2 YFSETQ. The CDR3 DNA sequence: TGCGCCAGCAGCTTGGCGGAGACCCAGTACTTC. It encodes CASSLAETQYF.